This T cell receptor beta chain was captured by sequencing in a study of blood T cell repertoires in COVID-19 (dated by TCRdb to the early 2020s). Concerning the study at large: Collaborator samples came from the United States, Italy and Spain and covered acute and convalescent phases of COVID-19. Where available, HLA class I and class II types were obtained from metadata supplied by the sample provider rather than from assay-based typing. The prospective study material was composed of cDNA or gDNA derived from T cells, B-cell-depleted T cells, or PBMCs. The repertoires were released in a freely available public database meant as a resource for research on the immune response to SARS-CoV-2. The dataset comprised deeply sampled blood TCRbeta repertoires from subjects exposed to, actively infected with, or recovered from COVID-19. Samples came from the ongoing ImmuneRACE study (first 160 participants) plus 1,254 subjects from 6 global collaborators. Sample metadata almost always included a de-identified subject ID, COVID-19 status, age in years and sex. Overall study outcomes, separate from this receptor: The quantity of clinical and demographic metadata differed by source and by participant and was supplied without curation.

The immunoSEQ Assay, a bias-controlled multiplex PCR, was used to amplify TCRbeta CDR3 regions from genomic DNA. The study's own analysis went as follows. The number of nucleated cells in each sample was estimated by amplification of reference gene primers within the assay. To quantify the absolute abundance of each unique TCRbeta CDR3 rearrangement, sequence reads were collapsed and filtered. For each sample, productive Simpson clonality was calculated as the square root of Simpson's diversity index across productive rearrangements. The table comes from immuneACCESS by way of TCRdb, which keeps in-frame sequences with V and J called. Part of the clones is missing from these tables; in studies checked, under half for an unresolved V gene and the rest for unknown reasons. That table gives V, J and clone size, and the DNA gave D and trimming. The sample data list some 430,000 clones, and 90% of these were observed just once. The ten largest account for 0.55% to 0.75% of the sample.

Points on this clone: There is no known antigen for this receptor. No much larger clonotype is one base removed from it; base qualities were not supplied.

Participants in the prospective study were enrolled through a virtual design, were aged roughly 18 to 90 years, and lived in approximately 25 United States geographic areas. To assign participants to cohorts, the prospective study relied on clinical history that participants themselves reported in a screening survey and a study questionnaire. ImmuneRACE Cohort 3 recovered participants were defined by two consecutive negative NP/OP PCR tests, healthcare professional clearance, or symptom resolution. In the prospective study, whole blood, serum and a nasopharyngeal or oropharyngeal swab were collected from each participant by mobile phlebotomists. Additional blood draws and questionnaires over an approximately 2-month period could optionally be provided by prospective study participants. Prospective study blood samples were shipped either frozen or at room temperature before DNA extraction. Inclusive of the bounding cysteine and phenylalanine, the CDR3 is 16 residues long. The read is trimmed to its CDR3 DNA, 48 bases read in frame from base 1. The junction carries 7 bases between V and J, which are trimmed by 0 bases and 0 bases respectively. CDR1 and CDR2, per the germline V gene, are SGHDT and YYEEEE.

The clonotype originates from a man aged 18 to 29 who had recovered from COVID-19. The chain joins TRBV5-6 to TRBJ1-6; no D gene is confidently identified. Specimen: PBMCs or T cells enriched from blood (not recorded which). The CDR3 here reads CASSLGGSSYNSPLHF. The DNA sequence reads TGTGCCAGCAGCTTGGGCGGGAGCTCCTATAATTCACCCCTCCACTTT.